This TCR beta chain was sequenced for a study of T-cell memory formation after mild COVID-19. As for the study in general: Across donors, TCR clusters were largely donor specific. General observations from the study: Pre-infection memory already had some responding clones, implying cross-reactive memory joined. Clones contracting over day 15 to 85 were CD4/CD8 balanced, with later expanders leaning CD4+. Second-wave clones with a day 37 peak had unconfirmed SARS-CoV-2 specificity.

As for this clonotype: Its antigen is unknown.

MiXCR, applied by TCRdb to the 5' RACE reads, yields one record per CDR3 protein. The table has 350,000 to 450,000 distinct CDR3 sequences, about 24% seen once. This CDR3 is 11 amino acids long. Trimming took 3 bases from V and 4 from J, leaving 5 bases between them. Per the germline V gene, CDR1 is DFQATT and CDR2 is SNEGSKA (reference sequence). This sequence was found in an adult woman who had mild COVID-19 (a few samples of this study predate the infection). Cell type and time point are not known. Sequenced material: PBMCs or a T cell subset sorted from them (not recorded which). This chain uses TRBV20-1 with TRBJ2-3, with unresolved D. The DNA of the CDR3 is TGCAGTGCTAGCGTCGCAGATACGCAGTATTTT. Protein sequence: CSASVADTQYF.